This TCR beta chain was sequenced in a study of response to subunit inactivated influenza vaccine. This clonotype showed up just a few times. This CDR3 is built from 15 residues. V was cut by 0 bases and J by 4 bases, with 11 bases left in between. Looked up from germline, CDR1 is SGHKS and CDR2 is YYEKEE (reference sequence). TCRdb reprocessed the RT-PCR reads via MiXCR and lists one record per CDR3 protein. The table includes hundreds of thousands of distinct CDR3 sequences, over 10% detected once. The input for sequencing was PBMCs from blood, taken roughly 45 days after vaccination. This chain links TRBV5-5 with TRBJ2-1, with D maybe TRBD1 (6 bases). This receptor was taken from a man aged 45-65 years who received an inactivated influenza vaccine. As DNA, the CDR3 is TGTGCCAGCAGCTTGGACAGGGTTCGTTACAATGAGCAGTTCTTC. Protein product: CASSLDRVRYNEQFF.